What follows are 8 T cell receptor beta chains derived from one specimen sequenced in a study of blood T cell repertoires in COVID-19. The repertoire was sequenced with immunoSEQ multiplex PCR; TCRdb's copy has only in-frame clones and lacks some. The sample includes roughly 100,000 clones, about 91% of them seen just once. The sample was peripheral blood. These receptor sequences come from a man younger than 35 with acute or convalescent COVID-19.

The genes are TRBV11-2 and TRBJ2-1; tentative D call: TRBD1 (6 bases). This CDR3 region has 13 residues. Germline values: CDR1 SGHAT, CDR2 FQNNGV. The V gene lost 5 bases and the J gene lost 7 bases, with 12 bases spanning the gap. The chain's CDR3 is CASSQNRDNEQFF. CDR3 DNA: TGTGCCAGCAGCCAGAACAGGGATAATGAGCAGTTCTTC.

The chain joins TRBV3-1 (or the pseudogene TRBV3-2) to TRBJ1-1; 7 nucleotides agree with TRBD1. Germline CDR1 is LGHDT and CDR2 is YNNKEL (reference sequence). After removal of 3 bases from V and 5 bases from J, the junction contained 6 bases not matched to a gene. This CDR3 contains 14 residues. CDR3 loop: CASSQTGWKTEAFF. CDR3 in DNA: TGTGCCAGCAGCCAGACAGGGTGGAAAACTGAAGCTTTCTTT.

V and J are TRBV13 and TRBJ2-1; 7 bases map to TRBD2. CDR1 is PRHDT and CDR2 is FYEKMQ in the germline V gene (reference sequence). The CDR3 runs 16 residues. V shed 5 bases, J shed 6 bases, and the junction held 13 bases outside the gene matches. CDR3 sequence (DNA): TGTGCCAGCAGCATTAGCGGGCCCTTCGGCCCCAATGAGCAGTTCTTC. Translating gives CASSISGPFGPNEQFF.

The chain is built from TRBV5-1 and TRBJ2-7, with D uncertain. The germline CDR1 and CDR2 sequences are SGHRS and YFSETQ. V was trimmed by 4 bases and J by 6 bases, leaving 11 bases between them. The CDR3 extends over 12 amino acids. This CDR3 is CASSPTDGEQYF. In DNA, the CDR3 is TGCGCCAGCAGCCCCACAGATGGCGAGCAGTACTTC.

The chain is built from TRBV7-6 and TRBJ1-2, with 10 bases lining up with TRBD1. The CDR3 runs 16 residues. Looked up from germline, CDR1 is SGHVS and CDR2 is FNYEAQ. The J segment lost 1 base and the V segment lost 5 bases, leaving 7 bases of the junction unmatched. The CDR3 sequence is CASSPGTGDYNYGYTF. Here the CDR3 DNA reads TGTGCCAGCAGCCCTGGGACAGGGGATTATAACTATGGCTACACCTTC. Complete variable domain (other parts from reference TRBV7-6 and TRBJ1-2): GAGVSQSPRYKVTKRGQDVALRCDPISGHVSLYWYRQALGQGPEFLTYFNYEAQQDKSGLPNDRFSAERPEGSISTLTIQRTEQRDSAMYRCASSPGTGDYNYGYTFGSGTRLTVV.

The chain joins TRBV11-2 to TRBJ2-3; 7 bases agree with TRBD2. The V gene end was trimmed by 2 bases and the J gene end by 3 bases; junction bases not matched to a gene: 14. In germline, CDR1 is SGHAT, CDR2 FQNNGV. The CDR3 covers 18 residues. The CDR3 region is CASSLSHWREILTDTQYF. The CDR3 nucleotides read TGTGCCAGCAGCTTAAGCCATTGGCGGGAGATTTTAACAGATACGCAGTATTTT.

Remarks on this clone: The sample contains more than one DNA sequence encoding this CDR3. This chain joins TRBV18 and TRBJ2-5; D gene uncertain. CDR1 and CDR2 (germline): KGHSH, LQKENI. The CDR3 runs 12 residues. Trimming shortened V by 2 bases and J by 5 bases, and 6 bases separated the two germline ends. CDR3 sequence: CASSPRAETQYF. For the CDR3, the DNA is TGTGCCAGCTCACCAAGAGCGGAGACCCAGTACTTC.

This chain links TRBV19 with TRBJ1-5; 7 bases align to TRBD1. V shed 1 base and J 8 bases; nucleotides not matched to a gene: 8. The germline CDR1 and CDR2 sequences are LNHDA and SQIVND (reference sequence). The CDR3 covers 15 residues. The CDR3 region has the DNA TGTGCCAGTAGTATAGCGACAGGGAAAATAGAGCCCCAGCATTTT. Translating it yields CASSIATGKIEPQHF.